A selection of T cell receptor beta chains follows, all from one sample in a study of OX40 agonist ivuxolimab in advanced cancers. TCRdb keeps only in-frame clones here, not all; method: immunoSEQ multiplex PCR. The data hold about 120,000 clones, with approximately 92% observed a single time. The sequences come from CD4+ or CD8+ T cells sorted from blood, collected in a trial of the OX40 agonist ivuxolimab. Every receptor here comes from an adult with an advanced solid tumor such as melanoma, head and neck, liver or kidney cancer. Both conserved end residues are part of each CDR3. A D gene is named only where the DNA matches it firmly. A row's size may be missing; if present it is once, few, many or a size class.

v_call	j_call	clone_size	d_call	cdr3_aa	cdr3_nt
TRBV6-5	TRBJ1-4	NA	NA	CASSYAGYEKLFF	TGTGCCAGCAGTTACGCAGGGTATGAAAAACTGTTTTTT
TRBV7-2	TRBJ1-4	NA	TRBD1	CASRTGVNEKLFF	TGTGCCAGCAGGACAGGGGTTAATGAAAAACTGTTTTTT
TRBV11-1	TRBJ2-7	NA	TRBD2	CASSPSPLAGGEQYF	TGTGCCAGCAGCCCCAGCCCGCTAGCGGGAGGTGAGCAGTACTTC
TRBV7-2	TRBJ2-2	once	TRBD2	CASRSSGRAGAGELFF	TGTGCCAGCAGATCTAGCGGGAGGGCGGGAGCCGGGGAGCTGTTTTTT
TRBV28	TRBJ1-5	NA	NA	CASSLLGSQPQHF	TGTGCCAGCAGTTTACTGGGCAGTCAGCCCCAGCATTTT
TRBV19	TRBJ1-5	NA	NA	CASTGDSNQPQHF	TGTGCCAGTACGGGGGATAGCAATCAGCCCCAGCATTTT
TRBV6-4	TRBJ1-5	NA	NA	CASRPKRNQPQHF	TGTGCCAGCAGGCCTAAGCGCAATCAGCCCCAGCATTTT
TRBV7-8	TRBJ1-5	few	NA	CASSLARADNQPQHF	TGTGCCAGCAGCTTAGCGAGGGCAGACAATCAGCCCCAGCATTTT
TRBV4-2	TRBJ2-7	NA	NA	CASSQEPRGTYEQYF	TGTGCCAGCAGCCAAGAACCCCGGGGAACCTACGAGCAGTACTTC
TRBV28	TRBJ1-3	NA	NA	CASSLNVQTGNTIYF	TGTGCCAGCAGTTTAAATGTACAGACTGGAAACACCATATATTTT
TRBV28	TRBJ2-1	NA	NA	CASRFEGYNEQFF	TGTGCCAGCAGATTTGAGGGGTACAATGAGCAGTTCTTC
TRBV5-1	TRBJ1-2	once	TRBD1	CASSLRQGANYGYTF	TGCGCCAGCAGCCTGCGACAGGGAGCTAACTATGGCTACACCTTC
TRBV18	TRBJ1-2	NA	TRBD1	CASSVQGVDVGYTF	TGTGCCAGCTCAGTACAGGGGGTTGATGTTGGCTACACCTTC
TRBV7-9	TRBJ2-5	NA	NA	CASSLAGGARETQYF	TGTGCCAGCAGCTTAGCGGGGGGCGCACGGGAGACCCAGTACTTC
TRBV27	TRBJ2-7	NA	NA	CASSSTETYEQYF	TGTGCCAGCAGTTCGACAGAAACCTACGAGCAGTACTTC
TRBV19	TRBJ2-3	NA	NA	CASSIARFDTQYF	TGTGCCAGTAGTATAGCCAGGTTTGATACGCAGTATTTT
TRBV19	TRBJ2-5	NA	TRBD2	CASSMSGGGAQETQYF	TGTGCCAGTAGTATGAGTGGCGGGGGGGCCCAAGAGACCCAGTACTTC
TRBV9	TRBJ1-2	NA	NA	CASSVETGWGGYTF	TGTGCCAGCAGCGTTGAAACAGGGTGGGGTGGCTACACCTTC
TRBV5-1	TRBJ1-2	NA	NA	CASSLEPVTYGYTF	TGCGCCAGCAGCTTGGAACCCGTCACTTATGGCTACACCTTC
TRBV18	TRBJ2-1	NA	TRBD1	CASSPDRVNEQFF	TGTGCCAGCTCACCAGACAGGGTTAATGAGCAGTTCTTC
TRBV6-5	TRBJ1-6	few	NA	CASSYGTSGGDSPLHF	TGTGCCAGCAGTTATGGGACTAGCGGAGGAGATTCACCCCTCCACTTT
TRBV28	TRBJ2-2	NA	NA	CASSPLRRTNTGELFF	TGTGCCAGCAGTCCTTTGCGCCGGACGAACACCGGGGAGCTGTTTTTT
TRBV7-2	TRBJ1-5	NA	NA	CASSLDPLYSNQPQHF	TGTGCCAGCAGCTTAGATCCCCTCTATAGCAATCAGCCCCAGCATTTT
TRBV23-1	TRBJ1-2	NA	NA	CASSPTPTETNGYTF	TGCGCCAGCAGTCCTACGCCGACAGAAACAAATGGCTACACCTTC
TRBV7-9	TRBJ1-2	NA	TRBD1	CASSSRGDYGYTF	TGTGCCAGCAGCAGCAGGGGGGACTATGGCTACACCTTC
TRBV29-1	TRBJ2-5	NA	NA	CSVCEAAETQYF	TGCAGCGTGTGTGAGGCTGCGGAGACCCAGTACTTC
TRBV18	TRBJ1-1	NA	NA	CASSPSGNTEAFF	TGTGCCAGCTCACCATCGGGGAACACTGAAGCTTTCTTT
TRBV5-1	TRBJ2-5	NA	NA	CASNIGGRGAETQYF	TGCGCCAGCAACATCGGTGGTAGGGGCGCGGAGACCCAGTACTTC
TRBV5-1	TRBJ2-5	NA	TRBD1	CASSSTGNGETQYF	TGCGCCAGCAGCTCGACAGGGAACGGAGAGACCCAGTACTTC
TRBV5-5	TRBJ1-5	NA	NA	CASSLWGGGNQPQHF	TGTGCCAGCAGCTTGTGGGGGGGAGGCAATCAGCCCCAGCATTTT
TRBV7-3	TRBJ2-2	NA	NA	CASSSQGGFTGELFF	TGTGCCAGCAGCTCGCAAGGGGGATTCACCGGGGAGCTGTTTTTT
TRBV9	TRBJ1-6	NA	NA	CASSVSADRSNSPLHF	TGTGCCAGCAGCGTATCCGCGGACAGATCAAATTCACCCCTCCACTTT
TRBV18	TRBJ1-3	NA	NA	CASSTAGDSGNTIYF	TGTGCCAGCTCAACGGCAGGGGACTCTGGAAACACCATATATTTT
TRBV5-4	TRBJ2-2	NA	NA	CASSPSGGLSRGTGELFF	TGTGCCAGCAGCCCGTCTGGGGGCCTTTCGCGGGGGACCGGGGAGCTGTTTTTT
TRBV7-3	TRBJ2-5	NA	NA	CASSPSGQETQYF	TGTGCCAGCAGCCCATCGGGTCAAGAGACCCAGTACTTC
TRBV7-8	TRBJ1-5	NA	NA	CASSLVGPTGNQPQHF	TGTGCCAGCAGCTTAGTGGGGCCTACGGGCAATCAGCCCCAGCATTTT
TRBV6-6	TRBJ2-7	NA	TRBD1	CASSYGTGVEQYF	TGTGCCAGCAGTTACGGGACAGGGGTCGAGCAGTACTTC
TRBV28	TRBJ2-7	NA	TRBD2	CASSLATSGGYEQYF	TGTGCCAGCAGTTTAGCGACTAGCGGAGGCTACGAGCAGTACTTC
TRBV29-1	TRBJ1-1	NA	NA	CSVEQILGVTEAFF	TGCAGCGTCGAACAGATTCTTGGGGTCACTGAAGCTTTCTTT
TRBV5-6	TRBJ1-5	NA	NA	CASSFFGQAGNQPQHF	TGTGCCAGCAGCTTCTTTGGGCAGGCAGGCAATCAGCCCCAGCATTTT
TRBV7-8	TRBJ2-7	once	NA	CASRETGGGISPPEQYF	TGTGCCAGCAGGGAGACCGGAGGGGGGATTAGTCCCCCCGAGCAGTACTTC